This T cell receptor beta chain was recorded in a study of T cell responses to AZD1222 COVID-19 vaccine. Study results and limitations: Only 5 or 6 AZD1222 recipients were seropositive at baseline. Receipt of two AZD1222 doses was followed by a rise in Spike-specific TCR breadth and depth. Donor demographics were predominantly white British with a female majority; clonal diversity may be underestimated.

Germline CDR1 and CDR2: LNHDA and SQIVND (reference sequence). The length of the CDR3 is 11 residues. Trimming stripped 7 bases from V and 6 bases from J, with 9 bases between. A word on this clone: The target antigen is unknown.

Libraries were prepared by immunoSEQ multiplex PCR; TCRdb keeps only in-frame clonotypes and omits some of them. The profile shows some 64,000 clones, 76% of them singletons. V usage is TRBV19 and J usage is TRBJ1-1; possible D gene TRBD1, 5 bases. The sequences come from peripheral blood, collected on day 0 of AZD1222 vaccination. The sequence was obtained from an adult in good health. In nucleotides, the CDR3 is TGTGCCAGTACCGGAGGGGCTGAAGCTTTCTTT. Protein: CASTGGAEAFF.